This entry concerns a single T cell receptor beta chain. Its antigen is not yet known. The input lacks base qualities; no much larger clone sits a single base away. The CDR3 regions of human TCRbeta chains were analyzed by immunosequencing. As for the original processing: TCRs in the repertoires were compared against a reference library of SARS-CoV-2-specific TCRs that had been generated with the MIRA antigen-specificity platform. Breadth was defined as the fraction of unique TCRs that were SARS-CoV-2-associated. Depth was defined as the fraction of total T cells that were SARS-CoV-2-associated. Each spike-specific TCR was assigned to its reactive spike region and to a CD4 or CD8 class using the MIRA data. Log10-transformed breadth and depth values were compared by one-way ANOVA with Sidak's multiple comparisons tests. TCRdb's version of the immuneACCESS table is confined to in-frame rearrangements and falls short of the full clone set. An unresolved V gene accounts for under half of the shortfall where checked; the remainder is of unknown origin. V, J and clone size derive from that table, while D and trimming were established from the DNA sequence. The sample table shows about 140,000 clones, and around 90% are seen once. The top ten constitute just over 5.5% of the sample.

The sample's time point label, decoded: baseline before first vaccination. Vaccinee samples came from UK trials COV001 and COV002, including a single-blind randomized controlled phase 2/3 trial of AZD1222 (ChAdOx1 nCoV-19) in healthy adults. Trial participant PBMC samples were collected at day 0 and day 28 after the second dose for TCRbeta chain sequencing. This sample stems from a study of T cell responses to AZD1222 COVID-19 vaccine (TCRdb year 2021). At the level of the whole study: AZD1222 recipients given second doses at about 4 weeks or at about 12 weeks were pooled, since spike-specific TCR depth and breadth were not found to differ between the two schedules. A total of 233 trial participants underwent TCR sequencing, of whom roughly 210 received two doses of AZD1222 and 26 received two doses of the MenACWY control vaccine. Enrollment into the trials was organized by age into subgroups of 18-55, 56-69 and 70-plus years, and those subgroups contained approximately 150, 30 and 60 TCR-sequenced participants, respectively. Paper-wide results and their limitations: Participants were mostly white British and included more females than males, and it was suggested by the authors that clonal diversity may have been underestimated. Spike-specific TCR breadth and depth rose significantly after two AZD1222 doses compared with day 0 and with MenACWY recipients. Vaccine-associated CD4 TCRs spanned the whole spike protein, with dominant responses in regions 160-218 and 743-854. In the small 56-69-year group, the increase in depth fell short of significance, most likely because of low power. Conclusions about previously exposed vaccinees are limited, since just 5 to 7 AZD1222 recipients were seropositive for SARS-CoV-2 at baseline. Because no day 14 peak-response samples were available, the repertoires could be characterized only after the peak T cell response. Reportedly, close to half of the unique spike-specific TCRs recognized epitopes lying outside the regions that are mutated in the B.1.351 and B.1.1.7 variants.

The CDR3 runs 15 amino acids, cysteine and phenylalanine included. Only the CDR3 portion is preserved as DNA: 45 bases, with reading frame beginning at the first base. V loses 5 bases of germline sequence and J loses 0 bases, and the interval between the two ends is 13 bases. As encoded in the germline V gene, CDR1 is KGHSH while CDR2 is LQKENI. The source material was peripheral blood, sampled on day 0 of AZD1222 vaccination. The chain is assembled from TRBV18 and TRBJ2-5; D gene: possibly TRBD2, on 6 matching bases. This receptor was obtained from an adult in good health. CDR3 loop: CASSGGPTDQETQYF. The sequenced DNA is TGTGCCAGCTCAGGAGGGCCCACAGACCAAGAGACCCAGTACTTC.